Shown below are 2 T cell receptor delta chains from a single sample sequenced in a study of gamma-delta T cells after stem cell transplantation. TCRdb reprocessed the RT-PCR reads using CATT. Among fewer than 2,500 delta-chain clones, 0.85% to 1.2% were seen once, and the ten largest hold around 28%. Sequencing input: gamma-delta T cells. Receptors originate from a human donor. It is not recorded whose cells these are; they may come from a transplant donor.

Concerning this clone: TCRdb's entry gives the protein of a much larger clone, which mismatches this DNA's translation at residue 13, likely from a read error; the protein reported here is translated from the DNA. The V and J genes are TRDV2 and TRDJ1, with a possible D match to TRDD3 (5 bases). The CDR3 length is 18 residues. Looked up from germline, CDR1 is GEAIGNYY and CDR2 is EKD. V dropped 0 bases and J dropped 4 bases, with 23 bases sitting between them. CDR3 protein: CACDTLDPMGLYIDKLIF. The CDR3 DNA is TGTGCCTGTGACACCTTAGATCCCATGGGATTATACATCGATAAACTCATCTTT.

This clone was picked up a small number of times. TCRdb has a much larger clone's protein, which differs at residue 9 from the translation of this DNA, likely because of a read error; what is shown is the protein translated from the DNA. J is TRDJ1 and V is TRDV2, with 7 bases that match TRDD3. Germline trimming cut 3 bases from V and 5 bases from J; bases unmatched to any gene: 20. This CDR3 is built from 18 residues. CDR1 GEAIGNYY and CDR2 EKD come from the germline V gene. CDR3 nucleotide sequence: TGTGCCTGTGACTCCCTTGGGGGAAACGCCCCGTTCGGAGATAAACTCATCTTT. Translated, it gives CACDSLGGNAPFGDKLIF.